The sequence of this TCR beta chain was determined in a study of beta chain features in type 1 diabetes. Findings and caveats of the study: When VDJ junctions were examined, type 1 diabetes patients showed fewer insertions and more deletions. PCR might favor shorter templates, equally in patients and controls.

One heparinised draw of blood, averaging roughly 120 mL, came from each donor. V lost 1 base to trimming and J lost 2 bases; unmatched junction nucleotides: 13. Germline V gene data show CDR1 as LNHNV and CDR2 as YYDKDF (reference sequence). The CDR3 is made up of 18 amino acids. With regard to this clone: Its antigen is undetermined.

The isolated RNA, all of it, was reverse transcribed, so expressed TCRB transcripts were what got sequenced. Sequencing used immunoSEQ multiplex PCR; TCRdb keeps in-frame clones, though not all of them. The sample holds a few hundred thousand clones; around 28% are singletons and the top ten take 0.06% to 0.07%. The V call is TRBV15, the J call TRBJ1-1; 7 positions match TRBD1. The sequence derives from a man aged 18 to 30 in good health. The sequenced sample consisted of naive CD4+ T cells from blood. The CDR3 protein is CATSRGSGGGRANTEAFF. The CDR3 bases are TGTGCCACCAGCAGAGGATCAGGAGGGGGCAGGGCTAACACTGAAGCTTTCTTT.